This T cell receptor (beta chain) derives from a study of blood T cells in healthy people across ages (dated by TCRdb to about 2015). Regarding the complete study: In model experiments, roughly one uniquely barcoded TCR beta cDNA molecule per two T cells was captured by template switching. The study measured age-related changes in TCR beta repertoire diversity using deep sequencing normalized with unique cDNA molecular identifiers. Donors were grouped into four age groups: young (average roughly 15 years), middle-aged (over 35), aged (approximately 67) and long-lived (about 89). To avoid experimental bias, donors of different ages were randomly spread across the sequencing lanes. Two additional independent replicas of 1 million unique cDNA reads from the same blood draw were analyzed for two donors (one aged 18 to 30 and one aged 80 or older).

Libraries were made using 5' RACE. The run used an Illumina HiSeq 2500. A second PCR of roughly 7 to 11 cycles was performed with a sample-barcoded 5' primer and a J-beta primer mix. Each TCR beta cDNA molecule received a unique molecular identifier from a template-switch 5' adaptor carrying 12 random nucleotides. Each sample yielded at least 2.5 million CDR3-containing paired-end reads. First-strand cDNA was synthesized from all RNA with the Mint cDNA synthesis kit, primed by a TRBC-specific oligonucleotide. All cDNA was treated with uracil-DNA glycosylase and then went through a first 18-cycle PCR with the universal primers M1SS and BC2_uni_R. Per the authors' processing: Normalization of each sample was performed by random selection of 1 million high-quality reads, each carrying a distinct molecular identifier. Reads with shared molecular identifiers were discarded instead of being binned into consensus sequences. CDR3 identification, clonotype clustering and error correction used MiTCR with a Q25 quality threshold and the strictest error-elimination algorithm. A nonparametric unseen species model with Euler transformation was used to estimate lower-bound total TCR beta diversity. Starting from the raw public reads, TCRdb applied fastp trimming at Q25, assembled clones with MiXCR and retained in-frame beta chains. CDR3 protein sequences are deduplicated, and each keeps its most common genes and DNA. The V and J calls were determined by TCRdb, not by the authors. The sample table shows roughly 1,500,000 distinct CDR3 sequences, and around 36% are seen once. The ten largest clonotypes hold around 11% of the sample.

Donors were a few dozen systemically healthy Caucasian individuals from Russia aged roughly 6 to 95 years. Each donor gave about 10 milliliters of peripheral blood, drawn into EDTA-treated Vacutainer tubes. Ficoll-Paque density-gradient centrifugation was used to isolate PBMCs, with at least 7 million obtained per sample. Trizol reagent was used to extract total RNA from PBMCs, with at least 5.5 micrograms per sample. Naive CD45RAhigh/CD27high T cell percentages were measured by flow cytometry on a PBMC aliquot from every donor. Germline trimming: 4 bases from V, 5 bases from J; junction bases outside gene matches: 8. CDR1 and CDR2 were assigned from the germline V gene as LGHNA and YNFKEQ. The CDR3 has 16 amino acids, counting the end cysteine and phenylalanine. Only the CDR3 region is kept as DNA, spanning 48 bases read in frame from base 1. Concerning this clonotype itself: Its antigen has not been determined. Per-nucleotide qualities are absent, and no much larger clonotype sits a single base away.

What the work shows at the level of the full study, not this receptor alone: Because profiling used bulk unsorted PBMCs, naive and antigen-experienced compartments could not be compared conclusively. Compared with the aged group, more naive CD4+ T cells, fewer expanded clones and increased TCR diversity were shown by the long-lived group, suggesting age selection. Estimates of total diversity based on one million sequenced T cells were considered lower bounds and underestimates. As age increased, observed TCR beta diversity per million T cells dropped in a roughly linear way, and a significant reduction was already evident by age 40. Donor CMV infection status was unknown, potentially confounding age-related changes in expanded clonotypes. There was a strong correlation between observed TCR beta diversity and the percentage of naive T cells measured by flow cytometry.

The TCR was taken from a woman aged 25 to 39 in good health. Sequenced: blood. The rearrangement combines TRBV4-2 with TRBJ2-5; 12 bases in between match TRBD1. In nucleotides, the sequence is TGTGCCAGCAGCCCCCGGGACAGGGGGCCCGGGGAGACCCAGTACTTC. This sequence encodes CASSPRDRGPGETQYF.